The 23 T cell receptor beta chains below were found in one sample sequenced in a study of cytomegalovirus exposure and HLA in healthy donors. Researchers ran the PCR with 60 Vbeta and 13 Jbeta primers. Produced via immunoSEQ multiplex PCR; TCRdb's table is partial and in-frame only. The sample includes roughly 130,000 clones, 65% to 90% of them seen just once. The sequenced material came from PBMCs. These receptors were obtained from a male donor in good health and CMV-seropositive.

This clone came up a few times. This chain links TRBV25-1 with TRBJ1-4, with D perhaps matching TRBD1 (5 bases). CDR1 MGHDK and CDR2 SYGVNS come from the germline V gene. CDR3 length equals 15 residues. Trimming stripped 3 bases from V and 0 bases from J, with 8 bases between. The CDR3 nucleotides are TGTGCCAGCAGTGACAGGGTATCAACTAATGAAAAACTGTTTTTT. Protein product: CASSDRVSTNEKLFF.

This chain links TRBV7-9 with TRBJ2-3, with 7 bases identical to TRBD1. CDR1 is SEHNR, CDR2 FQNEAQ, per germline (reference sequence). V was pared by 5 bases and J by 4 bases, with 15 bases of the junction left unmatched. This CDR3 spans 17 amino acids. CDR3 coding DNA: TGTGCCAGCAGCGGGTGGACAGGCCGAAAGATCCCAGATACGCAGTATTTT. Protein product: CASSGWTGRKIPDTQYF.

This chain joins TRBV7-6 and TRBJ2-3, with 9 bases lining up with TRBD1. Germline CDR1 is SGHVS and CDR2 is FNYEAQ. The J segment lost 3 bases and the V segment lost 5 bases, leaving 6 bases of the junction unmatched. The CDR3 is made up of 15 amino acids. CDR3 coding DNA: TGTGCCAGCAGCGGGACCGGGACAGGGACAGATACGCAGTATTTT. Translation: CASSGTGTGTDTQYF.

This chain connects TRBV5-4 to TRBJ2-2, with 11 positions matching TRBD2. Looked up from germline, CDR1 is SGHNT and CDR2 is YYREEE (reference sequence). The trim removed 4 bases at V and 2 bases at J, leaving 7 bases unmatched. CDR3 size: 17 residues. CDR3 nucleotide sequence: TGTGCCAGCAGCCTGGGACTAGCGGCTAGCAACACCGGGGAGCTGTTTTTT. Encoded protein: CASSLGLAASNTGELFF.

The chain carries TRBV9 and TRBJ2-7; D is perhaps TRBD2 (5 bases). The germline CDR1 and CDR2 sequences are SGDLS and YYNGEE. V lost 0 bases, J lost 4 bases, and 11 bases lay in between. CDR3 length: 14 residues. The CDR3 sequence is CASSVGGSAYEQYF. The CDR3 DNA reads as TGTGCCAGCAGCGTAGGTGGGAGTGCTTACGAGCAGTACTTC.

CDR3 DNA: TGTGCCAGCAGTGCTCGCACTGAAGCTTTCTTT. Translating gives CASSARTEAFF. The chain combines TRBV2 with TRBJ1-1; no clear D gene. The CDR3 is 11 amino acids. Germline assignment: CDR1 SNHLY and CDR2 FYNNEI. Trimming pared 4 bases from V and 4 bases from J, leaving 4 bases between.

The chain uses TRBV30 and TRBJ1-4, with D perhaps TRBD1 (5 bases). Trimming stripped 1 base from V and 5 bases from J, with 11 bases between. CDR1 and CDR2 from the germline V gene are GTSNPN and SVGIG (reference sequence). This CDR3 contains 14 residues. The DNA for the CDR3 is TGTGCCTGGAGTGCTGAGACAGCCAATGAAAAACTGTTTTTT. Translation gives CAWSAETANEKLFF.

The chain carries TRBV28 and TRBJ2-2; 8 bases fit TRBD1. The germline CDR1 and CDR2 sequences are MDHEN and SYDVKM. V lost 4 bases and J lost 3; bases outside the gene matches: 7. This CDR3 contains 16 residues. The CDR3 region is CASSSAGTGDTGELFF. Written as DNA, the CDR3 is TGTGCCAGCAGTTCAGCCGGGACAGGAGACACCGGGGAGCTGTTTTTT.

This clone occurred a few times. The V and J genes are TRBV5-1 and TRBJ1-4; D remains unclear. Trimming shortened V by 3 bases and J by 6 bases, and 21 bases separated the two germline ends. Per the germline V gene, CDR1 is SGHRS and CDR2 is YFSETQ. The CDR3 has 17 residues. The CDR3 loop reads CASSSTAGREGDEKLFF. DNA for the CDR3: TGCGCCAGCAGCTCTACCGCAGGAAGGGAGGGAGATGAAAAACTGTTTTTT.

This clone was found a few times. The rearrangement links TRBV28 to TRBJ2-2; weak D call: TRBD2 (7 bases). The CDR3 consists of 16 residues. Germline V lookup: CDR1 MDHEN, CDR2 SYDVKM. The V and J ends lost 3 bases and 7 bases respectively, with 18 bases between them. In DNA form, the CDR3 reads TGTGCCAGCAGTTTTTCCGGCGGGGGCAGAGGCGGGGAGCTGTTTTTT. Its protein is CASSFSGGGRGGELFF.

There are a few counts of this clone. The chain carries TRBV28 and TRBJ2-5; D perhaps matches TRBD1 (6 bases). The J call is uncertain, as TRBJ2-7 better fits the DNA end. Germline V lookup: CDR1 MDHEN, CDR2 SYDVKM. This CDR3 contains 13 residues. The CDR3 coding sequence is TGTGCCAGCAGTTGGACAGCCCTCAGCGAGCAGTACTTC. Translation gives CASSWTALSEQYF.

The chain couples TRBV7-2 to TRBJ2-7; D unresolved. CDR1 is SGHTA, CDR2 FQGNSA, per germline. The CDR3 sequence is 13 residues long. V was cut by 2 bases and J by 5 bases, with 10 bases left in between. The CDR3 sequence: CASSLRGSNEQYF. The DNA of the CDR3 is TGTGCCAGCAGCTTACGAGGTTCCAACGAGCAGTACTTC.

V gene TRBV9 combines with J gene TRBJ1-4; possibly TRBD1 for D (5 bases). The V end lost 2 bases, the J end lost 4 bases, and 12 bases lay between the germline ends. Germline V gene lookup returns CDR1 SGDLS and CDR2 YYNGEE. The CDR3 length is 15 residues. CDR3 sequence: CASSVKGADNEKLFF. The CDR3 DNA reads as TGTGCCAGCAGCGTGAAAGGGGCAGATAATGAAAAACTGTTTTTT.

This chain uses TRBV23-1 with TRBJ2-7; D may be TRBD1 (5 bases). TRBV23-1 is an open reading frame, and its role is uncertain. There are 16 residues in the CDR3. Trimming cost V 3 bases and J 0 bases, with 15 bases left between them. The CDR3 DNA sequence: TGCGCCAGCAGTCACCCCGACAGTCAGAGCTCCTACGAGCAGTACTTC. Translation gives CASSHPDSQSSYEQYF.

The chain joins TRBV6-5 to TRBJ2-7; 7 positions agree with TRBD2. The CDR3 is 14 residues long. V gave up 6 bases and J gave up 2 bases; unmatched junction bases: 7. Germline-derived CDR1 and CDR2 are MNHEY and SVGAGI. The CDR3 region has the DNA TGTGCCAGCAGCCAGGGCGGACTAGCCTACGAGCAGTACTTC. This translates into CASSQGGLAYEQYF.

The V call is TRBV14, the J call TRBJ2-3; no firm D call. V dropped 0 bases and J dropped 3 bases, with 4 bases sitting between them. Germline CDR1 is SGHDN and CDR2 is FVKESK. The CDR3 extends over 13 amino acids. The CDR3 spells CASSQDYTDTQYF. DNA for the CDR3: TGTGCCAGCAGCCAAGATTATACAGATACGCAGTATTTT.

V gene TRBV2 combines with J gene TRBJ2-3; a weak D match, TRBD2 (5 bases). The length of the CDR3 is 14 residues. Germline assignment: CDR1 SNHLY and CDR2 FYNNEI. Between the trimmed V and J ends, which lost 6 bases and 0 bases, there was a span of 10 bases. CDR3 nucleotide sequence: TGTGCCAGCAGGGGAGCGCCTAGCACAGATACGCAGTATTTT. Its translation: CASRGAPSTDTQYF.

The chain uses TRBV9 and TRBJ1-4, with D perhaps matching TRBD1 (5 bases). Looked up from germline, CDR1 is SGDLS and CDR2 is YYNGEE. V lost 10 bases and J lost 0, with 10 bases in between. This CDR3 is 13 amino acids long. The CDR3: CARDRPTNEKLFF. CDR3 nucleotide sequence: TGTGCCCGAGACAGACCAACTAATGAAAAACTGTTTTTT.

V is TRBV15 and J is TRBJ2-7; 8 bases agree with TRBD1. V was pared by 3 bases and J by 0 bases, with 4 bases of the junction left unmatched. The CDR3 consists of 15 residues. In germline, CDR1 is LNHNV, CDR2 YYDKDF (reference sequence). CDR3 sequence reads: CATSSRDRSSYEQYF. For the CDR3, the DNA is TGTGCCACCAGCAGTAGGGACAGGAGCTCCTACGAGCAGTACTTC.

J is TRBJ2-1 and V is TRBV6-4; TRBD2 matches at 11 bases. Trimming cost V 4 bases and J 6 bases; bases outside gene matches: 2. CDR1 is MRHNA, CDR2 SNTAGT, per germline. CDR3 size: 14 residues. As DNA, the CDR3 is TGTGCCAGCAGTGTAGCGGGAGGGCCCAATGAGCAGTTCTTC. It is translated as CASSVAGGPNEQFF.

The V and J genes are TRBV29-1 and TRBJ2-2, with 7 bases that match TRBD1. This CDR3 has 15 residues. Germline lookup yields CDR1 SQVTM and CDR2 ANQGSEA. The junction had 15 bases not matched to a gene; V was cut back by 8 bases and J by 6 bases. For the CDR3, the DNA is TGCAGCTCCAAAACAGGGGCCCCGTGGGCCGGGGAGCTGTTTTTT. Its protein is CSSKTGAPWAGELFF.

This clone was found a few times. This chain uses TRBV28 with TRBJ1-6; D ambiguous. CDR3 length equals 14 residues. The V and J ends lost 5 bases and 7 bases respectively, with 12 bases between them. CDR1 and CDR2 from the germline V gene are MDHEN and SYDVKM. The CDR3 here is CASSLRRWNSPLHF. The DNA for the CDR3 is TGTGCCAGCAGTCTTCGGAGGTGGAATTCACCCCTCCACTTT.

CDR3: CASATDFYEQYF. CDR3 sequence (DNA): TGTGCCAGCGCGACAGACTTCTACGAGCAGTACTTC. This chain connects TRBV2 to TRBJ2-7; the D gene is possibly TRBD1 (5 bases). Germline V gene lookup returns CDR1 SNHLY and CDR2 FYNNEI. The V end was cut by 8 bases, the J end by 3 bases, with 11 bases between. The CDR3 is 12 amino acids.